This section outlines one T cell receptor (beta chain) sequence together with its context. The antigen remains undetermined. Profiled with immunoSEQ multiplex PCR; TCRdb holds only in-frame clones, not every one. The sample contains about 39,000 clones, roughly 86% of which appear only once. Every patient was affected by relapse after autologous stem cell transplantation, while exposure to brentuximab vedotin was not uniform. Patients reached a best response of complete response, partial response or progressive disease. The source of the sample is a study of PD-1 blockade in classical Hodgkin lymphoma. About the study: Patients were given intravenous nivolumab, 3 mg/kg, every 2 weeks. Study-wide findings and caveats: By C4D1, diversity of CD4+ TCRs had risen significantly, whereas that of CD8+ TCRs had not. As was reported, newly diagnosed patients showed lower baseline TCR diversity than healthy donors did.

CDR3 length: 16 amino acids. CDR1 and CDR2 (germline): MNHNS, SASEGT. V shed 4 bases and J 4 bases; nucleotides not matched to a gene: 8. V and J are TRBV6-1 and TRBJ2-3, with 10 bases aligning to TRBD2. The sequence came from a human donor with classical Hodgkin lymphoma. The source was peripheral blood mononuclear cells (PBMCs), collected at baseline. CDR3 coding DNA: TGTGCCAGCAGTGGGAGCGGGGGGGCCGTGTCAGATACGCAGTATTTT. As protein: CASSGSGGAVSDTQYF.